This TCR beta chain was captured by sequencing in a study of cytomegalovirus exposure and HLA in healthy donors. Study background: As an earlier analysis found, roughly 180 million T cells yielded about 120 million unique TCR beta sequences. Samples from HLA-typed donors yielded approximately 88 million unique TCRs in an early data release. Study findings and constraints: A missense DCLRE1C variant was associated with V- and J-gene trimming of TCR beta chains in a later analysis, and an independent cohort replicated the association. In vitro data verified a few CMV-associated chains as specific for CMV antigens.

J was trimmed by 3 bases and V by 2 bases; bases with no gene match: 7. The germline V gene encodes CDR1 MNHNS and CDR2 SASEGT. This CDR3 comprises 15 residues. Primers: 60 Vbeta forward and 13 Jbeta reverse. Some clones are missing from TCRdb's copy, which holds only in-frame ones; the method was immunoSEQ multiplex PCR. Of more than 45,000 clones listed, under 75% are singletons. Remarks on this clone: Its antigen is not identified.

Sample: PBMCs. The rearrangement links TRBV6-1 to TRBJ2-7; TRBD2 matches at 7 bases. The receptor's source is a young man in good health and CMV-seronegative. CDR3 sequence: CASSEIPGGYYEQYF. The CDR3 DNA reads TGTGCCAGCAGTGAAATTCCCGGGGGGTACTACGAGCAGTACTTC.